Listed below are T cell receptor beta chains from one sample, sequenced in a study of CD8+CD57+ T cells in acquired aplastic anemia. In TCRdb, the reads were re-called with MiXCR into one record per CDR3 protein. The data contain some 200,000 distinct CDR3 sequences, approximately 65% of them singletons. Specimen: sorted CD4+, CD8+, or CD8+CD57+ T cells (not recorded which) from PBMCs. Receptors were obtained from a human donor with aplastic anemia. CDR3s include the opening cysteine and the closing phenylalanine or tryptophan. The D gene is left open where the match is weak. Size values are once, few and many counts, or a class for expanded clones, and some rows have none.

TRBV25-1	TRBJ2-1	few	TRBD1	TGTGCCAGCAGTGGACAGGGTCGGTCCTACAATGAGCAGTTCTTC	CASSGQGRSYNEQFF
TRBV12-3/TRBV12-4	TRBJ2-1	few	TRBD2	TGTGCCAGCAGCCGTCTAGCGGGCATAGGTAATGGCAATGAGCAGTTCTTC	CASSRLAGIGNGNEQFF
TRBV15	TRBJ1-5	-	-	TGTGCCACCAGCAGAGATTTTGGGTTGGGCCAGCCCCAGCATTTT	CATSRDFGLGQPQHF
TRBV12-3/TRBV12-4	TRBJ1-6	many	-	TGTGCCAGCAGTACAGGGCTTTCACCCCTCCACTTT	CASSTGLSPLHF
TRBV20-1	TRBJ1-2	few	-	TGCAGTGCACCCGACCGGGGCACCTATGGCTACACCTTC	CSAPDRGTYGYTF
TRBV5-6	TRBJ2-3	-	TRBD2	TGTGCCAGCAGCCAACAACTAGCGGGAGGCACAGATACGCAGTATTTT	CASSQQLAGGTDTQYF
TRBV10-2	TRBJ2-1	-	-	TGCGCCAGCAGTGAGGTTGATGAGCAGTTCTTC	CASSEVDEQFF
TRBV5-4	TRBJ2-7	-	-	TGTGCCAGCAGCTTTACTGGACAGCCCTACGAGCAGTACTTC	CASSFTGQPYEQYF
TRBV12-3/TRBV12-4	TRBJ2-1	many	-	TGTGCCAGCAGACCCAGTTGGGGGACACCGTACAATGAGCAGTTCTTC	CASRPSWGTPYNEQFF
TRBV9	TRBJ2-5	once	-	TGTGCCAGCAGCGCCGGGACCGACCAAAACCAAGAGACCCAGTACTTC	CASSAGTDQNQETQYF
TRBV20-1	TRBJ1-5	-	-	TGCAGTGCCCGTCACGCACTCCCGAATCAGCCCCAGCATTTT	CSARHALPNQPQHF
TRBV27	TRBJ2-1	-	-	TGTGCCAGCAGTTTTGGGGGAACCTACAATGAGCAGTTCTTC	CASSFGGTYNEQFF
TRBV24-1	TRBJ2-3	-	TRBD2	TGTGCCACCACAACTAGCGGTAGCACAGATACGCAGTATTTT	CATTTSGSTDTQYF
TRBV19	TRBJ1-1	-	-	TGTGCCAGTAGAAGAACCCTGAACACTGAAGCTTTCTTT	CASRRTLNTEAFF
TRBV15	TRBJ1-1	few	-	TGTGCCACCAGCAGTCTCCTCGACCTCACTGAAGCTTTCTTT	CATSSLLDLTEAFF
TRBV3-1	TRBJ1-1	once	-	TGTGCCAGCAGCCAACCACCGAACACTGAAGCTTTCTTT	CASSQPPNTEAFF